This note documents a single T cell receptor (beta chain) sequence. This sample was taken from a study of blood T cell repertoires in COVID-19. Study as a whole: From T cells, B-cell-depleted T cells, or PBMCs came the material, which was cDNA or gDNA.

Germline lookup yields CDR1 MNHEY and CDR2 SMNVEV (reference sequence). V trimming: 4 bases; J trimming: 5 bases; junction bases outside the gene matches: 3. The CDR3 is made up of 15 amino acids. Method: immunoSEQ multiplex PCR; TCRdb's copy keeps in-frame clones and lacks some. This table has 100,000 to 150,000 clones, 84% appearing once. Participant reports of clinical history set cohort assignment. Sequenced input: PBMCs or T cells enriched from blood (not recorded which). The source of this sequence is a young woman who had recovered from COVID-19. V is TRBV27 and J is TRBJ2-2; 11 nucleotides align to TRBD1. CDR3 loop: CASSWGQGGTGELFF. The CDR3 DNA reads as TGTGCCAGCAGTTGGGGACAGGGGGGAACCGGGGAGCTGTTTTTT.